Sequencing of this T cell receptor beta chain was carried out in a study of T cell responses to AZD1222 COVID-19 vaccine. Background on the study: Doses given second, at about 4 or about 12 weeks, were pooled.

The CDR3 covers 14 residues. Germline V gene lookup returns CDR1 SGHNT and CDR2 YENEEA. The ends were cut back, 4 bases at V and 1 base at J, with 9 bases in the middle. Repertoires were generated with immunoSEQ multiplex PCR, while TCRdb's copy carries only in-frame clones and drops some. The sample carries approximately 100,000 clones, 90% to 95% recorded once. The study, taken as a whole, reports: There were mostly white British donors and more females than males, and clonal diversity was possibly underestimated. Nearly half of spike-specific TCRs reportedly target unmutated variant regions. Baseline serology detected seropositivity in only 5 or 6 AZD1222 recipients.

About this clone: The antigen is not known.

This TCR was sampled from an adult in good health. The genes are TRBV11-3 and TRBJ2-3; no reliable D call. The sequences come from peripheral blood, collected on day 0 of AZD1222 vaccination. The CDR3 loop is CASSSFGGTDTQYF. The CDR3 bases are TGTGCCAGCAGCTCCTTTGGCGGCACAGATACGCAGTATTTT.